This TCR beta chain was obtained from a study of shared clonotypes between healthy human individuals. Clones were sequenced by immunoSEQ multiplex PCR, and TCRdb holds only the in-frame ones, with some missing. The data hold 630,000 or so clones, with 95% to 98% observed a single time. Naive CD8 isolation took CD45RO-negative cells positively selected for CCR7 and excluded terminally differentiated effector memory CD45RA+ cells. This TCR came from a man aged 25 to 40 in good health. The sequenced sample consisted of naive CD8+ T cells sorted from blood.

This CDR3 reads CASSPPEGQGDTQYF. The CDR3 DNA is TGTGCCAGCAGCCCCCCTGAAGGCCAAGGAGATACGCAGTATTTT. The V call is TRBV5-4, the J call TRBJ2-3; D is unresolved. Trimming cost V 4 bases and J 5 bases, with 17 bases left between them. The CDR3 runs 15 residues. Germline loops: CDR1 SGHNT, CDR2 YYREEE (reference sequence).